The 22 T cell receptor beta chains below were found in one sample sequenced in a study of blood T cells in healthy people across ages. Combining a sample-barcoded 5' primer with a J-beta primer mix, a second PCR ran for roughly 6 to 12 cycles. TCRdb analysed the 5' RACE reads with MiXCR anew, one entry per CDR3 protein. The data show almost 1 million distinct CDR3 sequences, roughly 51% seen once. Input material: blood. The receptors originated from a woman aged 55-69 years in good health.

The rearrangement links TRBV6-6 to TRBJ2-4; 11 nucleotides align to TRBD2. With the DNA end fitting TRBJ2-7 better, the J assignment may be wrong. This CDR3 has 17 residues. Per the germline V gene, CDR1 is MNHNY and CDR2 is SVGAGI (reference sequence). The CDR3, as DNA: TGTGCCAGCAGTTACGGGACTAGCGGAATCGGATACTACGAGCAGTACTTC. Protein product: CASSYGTSGIGYYEQYF.

The rearrangement joins TRBV7-3 to TRBJ2-2; maybe TRBD1 (5 bases). V was clipped by 5 bases and J by 5 bases, with 15 bases between them. CDR1 SGHTA and CDR2 FQGTGA come from the germline V gene. The CDR3 covers 15 residues. CDR3 region: CASSLMGAGTGELFF. DNA of the CDR3: TGTGCCAGCAGCCTTATGGGCGCAGGGACCGGGGAGCTGTTTTTT.

The gene calls are TRBV29-1 and TRBJ2-5; possibly TRBD2 for D (6 bases). In germline, CDR1 is SQVTM, CDR2 ANQGSEA. The CDR3 is 13 residues long. Trimming pared 0 bases from V and 4 bases from J, leaving 9 bases between. CDR3 protein: CSVEERRGETQYF. CDR3 sequence (DNA): TGCAGCGTTGAAGAGAGGAGGGGAGAGACCCAGTACTTC.

In this sample, this clonotype turned up once. The V call is TRBV4-2, the J call TRBJ2-6; TRBD2 is a possible D gene (5 bases). In germline, CDR1 is LGHNA, CDR2 YNFKEQ. CDR3 length: 17 amino acids. Trimming stripped 3 bases from V and 3 bases from J, with 15 bases between. The CDR3 DNA follows: TGTGCCAGCAGCCAGAGCCTCCGGGGTGATGGGGCCAACGTCCTGACTTTC. It yields the protein CASSQSLRGDGANVLTF.

The CDR3 sequence: CASRPSGDTQYF. Here the CDR3 DNA reads TGTGCCAGCAGGCCTAGCGGAGATACGCAGTATTTT. The chain recombines TRBV6-2 or TRBV6-3 with TRBJ2-3; 7 bases line up with TRBD2. Trimming removed 6 bases from V and 5 bases from J; junction bases left unmatched: 2. The CDR3 length is 12 residues. Germline V gives CDR1 MNHEY, CDR2 SVGEGT.

The chain is built from TRBV6-1 and TRBJ1-5; unclear D gene. This CDR3 has 13 residues. Germline V gene sequence: CDR1 MNHNS, CDR2 SASEGT. V dropped 10 bases and J dropped 2 bases, with 12 bases sitting between them. Here the CDR3 reads CATRHGGNQPQHF. The CDR3 bases are TGTGCCACCCGGCACGGCGGCAATCAGCCCCAGCATTTT.

In its sample, this clonotype was seen a few times. This rearrangement joins TRBV20-1 to TRBJ2-7; 7 positions match TRBD1. The germline gives CDR1 DFQATT, CDR2 SNEGSKA (reference sequence). Trimming took 7 bases from V and 6 from J; bases not matched to a gene: 18. CDR3 length equals 15 residues. As DNA, the CDR3 is TGCAGTGTCGACAGGACCGGGACAGCCCGGGGCGAGCAGTACTTC. It encodes CSVDRTGTARGEQYF.

The table lists this clonotype with a few counts. The chain uses TRBV2 and TRBJ1-1, with TRBD1 as a possible D gene (6 bases). Deletions cut 4 bases from V and 11 bases from J, with 17 bases between. Per germline, CDR1 SNHLY and CDR2 FYNNEI. This CDR3 comprises 13 residues. This CDR3 reads CASSGNTRGTAFF. CDR3 sequence (DNA): TGTGCCAGCAGTGGTAATACCAGGGGTACGGCTTTCTTT.

This chain links TRBV5-6 with TRBJ2-3, with D perhaps assigned TRBD1 or TRBD2 (5 bases each). The CDR3 is made up of 14 amino acids. Germline CDR1 reads SGHDT; CDR2 reads YYEEEE. V shed 2 bases and J shed 7 bases, with 14 bases lying between them. CDR3 sequence reads: CASSLHLGRHTQYF. The CDR3 nucleotides read TGTGCCAGCAGCTTACACCTGGGACGGCATACGCAGTATTTT.

This clonotype was seen just once. V usage is TRBV4-1 and J usage is TRBJ2-2, with a weak D call TRBD2 (5 bases). Trimming shortened V by 1 base and J by 5 bases, and 23 bases separated the two germline ends. This CDR3 spans 19 amino acids. Germline CDR1 and CDR2: MGHRA and YSYEKL. The CDR3 nucleotides are TGCGCCAGCAGCCAAGTTCCCTTAGCGTGGAGTGGCTCGACCGGGGAGCTGTTTTTT. Encoded protein: CASSQVPLAWSGSTGELFF.

The CDR3 nucleotides read TGTGCCAGCAGCGTAGCAGGGGAAGACCTAAACATTCAGTACTTC. It translates to CASSVAGEDLNIQYF. The rearrangement uses TRBV9 and TRBJ2-4, with D tentatively TRBD1 (6 bases). This CDR3 spans 15 amino acids. Deletions cut 0 bases from V and 6 bases from J, with 13 bases between. Germline V gene lookup returns CDR1 SGDLS and CDR2 YYNGEE.

This clonotype was found a few times. V gene TRBV4-2 combines with J gene TRBJ2-4, with D perhaps matching TRBD1 (6 bases). The V end was cut by 4 bases, the J end by 4 bases, with 17 bases between. This CDR3 spans 16 amino acids. Looked up from germline, CDR1 is LGHNA and CDR2 is YNFKEQ. The CDR3 loop is CASSLTERDTKNIQYF. For the CDR3, the DNA is TGTGCCAGCAGCCTGACAGAGAGGGACACGAAAAACATTCAGTACTTC.

V and J are TRBV7-3 and TRBJ2-5; D possibly corresponds to TRBD2 (6 bases). Trimming shortened V by 6 bases and J by 4 bases, and 12 bases separated the two germline ends. The CDR3 is 13 residues long. Germline V lookup: CDR1 SGHTA, CDR2 FQGTGA. The CDR3 here is CASSHRRGETQYF. The DNA for the CDR3 is TGTGCCAGCAGTCACAGGCGGGGAGAGACCCAGTACTTC.

The rearrangement links TRBV4-1 to TRBJ1-6; 11 bases agree with TRBD1. V lost 5 bases, J lost 13 bases, and 13 bases stayed unmatched. There are 16 residues in the CDR3. Germline V gene sequence: CDR1 MGHRA, CDR2 YSYEKL. This chain's CDR3 is CASSSTGTGGLHPLHF. CDR3 coding DNA: TGCGCCAGCAGCTCCACCGGGACAGGGGGATTACATCCCCTCCACTTT.

This clonotype was observed a single time. V is TRBV6-5 and J is TRBJ2-7; D is possibly TRBD1 (6 bases). CDR3 size: 16 residues. CDR1 MNHEY and CDR2 SVGAGI come from the germline V gene. Trimming pared 0 bases from V and 0 bases from J, leaving 12 bases between. The CDR3: CASSYSTRGFSYEQYF. The CDR3 bases are TGTGCCAGCAGTTACTCAACAAGGGGGTTCTCCTACGAGCAGTACTTC.

The chain carries TRBV27 and TRBJ2-4, with TRBD2 as a possible D gene (6 bases). Deletions cut 5 bases from V and 8 bases from J, with 13 bases between. CDR1 and CDR2 (germline): MNHEY, SMNVEV (reference sequence). The CDR3 sequence is 13 residues long. The CDR3 sequence is CASSITGAHIQYF. The CDR3 DNA sequence: TGTGCCAGCAGTATAACGGGAGCACACATTCAGTACTTC.

V gene TRBV5-1 combines with J gene TRBJ2-5; TRBD1 might be the D (6 bases). The J call is doubtful: the DNA matches TRBJ2-7 better. CDR3 length: 14 amino acids. Germline CDR1 SGHRS, CDR2 YFSETQ. The CDR3 sequence: CASSWPRGPYEQYF. CDR3 sequence (DNA): TGCGCCAGCAGCTGGCCCAGGGGACCCTACGAGCAGTACTTC.

The chain joins TRBV10-3 to TRBJ2-7, with TRBD2 matching 11 bases. Trimming cost V 6 bases and J 6 bases; bases outside gene matches: 7. The CDR3 covers 14 residues. Per the germline V gene, CDR1 is ENHRY and CDR2 is SYGVKD. This CDR3 reads CAIRPGLAEGEQYF. CDR3 bases: TGTGCCATCAGGCCGGGACTAGCGGAAGGCGAGCAGTACTTC.

V is TRBV29-1 and J is TRBJ2-3; D is unclear. This CDR3 has 13 residues. CDR1 is SQVTM and CDR2 is ANQGSEA in the germline V gene. V lost 6 bases and J 4 bases, leaving 14 bases between the germline ends. For the CDR3, the DNA is TGCAGCGTAATATACAGTGGTGCAGATACGCAGTATTTT. Protein: CSVIYSGADTQYF.

The table lists this clonotype with a few counts. The chain uses TRBV6-2 or TRBV6-3 and TRBJ2-3, with 7 bases lining up with TRBD2. Trimming at V came to 7 bases and at J to 0 bases, leaving 7 bases not matched to a gene. The CDR3 covers 15 residues. The germline V gene encodes CDR1 MNHEY and CDR2 SVGEGT. The DNA of the CDR3 is TGTGCCAGCACCTCCGGGACTACTAGCACAGATACGCAGTATTTT. This codes for CASTSGTTSTDTQYF.

This clonotype was counted only a few times. V and J are TRBV28 and TRBJ2-5; D call uncertain. Trimming left V 6 bases short and J 5 bases short, with 16 bases between. CDR1 is MDHEN and CDR2 is SYDVKM in the germline V gene. The CDR3 spans 14 residues. The CDR3 loop reads CASRTTGYGETQYF. The DNA of the CDR3 is TGTGCCAGCAGAACAACGGGTTACGGGGAGACCCAGTACTTC.

The chain is built from TRBV4-2 and TRBJ2-4; D call uncertain. The CDR3 has 13 residues. Trimming shortened V by 4 bases and J by 3 bases, and 7 bases separated the two germline ends. Germline CDR1 is LGHNA and CDR2 is YNFKEQ. Here the CDR3 reads CASSPVDKNIQYF. In nucleotides, the CDR3 is TGTGCCAGCAGCCCAGTGGACAAAAACATTCAGTACTTC.